This T cell receptor beta chain was observed in a study of shared clonotypes between healthy human individuals. This table comes from immunoSEQ multiplex PCR, and its TCRdb copy is limited to in-frame clones, with some not included. The sample includes millions of clones, 80% to 95% of them seen just once. There are 15 residues in the CDR3. The germline gives CDR1 MDHEN, CDR2 SYDVKM. Trimming took off 6 bases at V and 0 bases at J, with 12 bases between the two ends. The source is a man between 18 and 35 years old in good health. Some clones in this sample may be carry-over from other donors' samples. The V and J genes are TRBV28 and TRBJ1-5; possible D gene TRBD1, 6 bases. Material: naive CD4+ T cells from PBMCs. The subset here: CD45RA+ positively selected. This CDR3 is CASRGQPYSNQPQHF. The CDR3 DNA follows: TGTGCCAGCAGAGGACAGCCCTATAGCAATCAGCCCCAGCATTTT. Variable domain in full (rest from reference TRBV28 and TRBJ1-5): DVKVTQSSRYLVKRTGEKVFLECVQDMDHENMFWYRQDPGLGLRLIYFSYDVKMKEKGDIPEGYSVSREKKERFSLILESASTNQTSMYLCASRGQPYSNQPQHFGDGTRLSIL.